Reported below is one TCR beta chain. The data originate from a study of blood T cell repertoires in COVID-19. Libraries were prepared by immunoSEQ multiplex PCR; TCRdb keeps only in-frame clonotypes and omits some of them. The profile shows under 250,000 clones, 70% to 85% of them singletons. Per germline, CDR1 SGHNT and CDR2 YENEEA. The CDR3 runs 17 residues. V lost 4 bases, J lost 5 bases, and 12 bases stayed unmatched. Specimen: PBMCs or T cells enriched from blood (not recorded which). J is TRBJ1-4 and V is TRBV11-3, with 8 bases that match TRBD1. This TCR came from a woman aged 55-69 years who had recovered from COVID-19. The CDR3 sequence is CASSYGQGNQWNEKLFF. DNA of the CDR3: TGTGCCAGCAGCTATGGACAGGGAAACCAGTGGAATGAAAAACTGTTTTTT.